This T cell receptor (beta chain) was obtained from a study of vaccination effects on CD4 cells after COVID-19. Study information: The study sampled a couple of convalescent patients 16 days and one week before vaccination. Study-level findings and limits: Convalescent post-vaccine spike-reactive clones were mostly newly vaccine-induced. Clonal contraction was marked in infection- and vaccine-induced clones late after vaccination.

For this clone: The antigen remains unidentified.

CDR3 length: 13 residues. The germline V gene encodes CDR1 GTSNPN and CDR2 SVGIG (reference sequence). V was shortened by 4 bases and J by 5 bases, with 9 bases between the two germline ends. Using immunoSEQ multiplex PCR, the repertoire was profiled, and TCRdb retains in-frame clones only, with some absent. The sample consists of 40,000 to 50,000 clones, roughly four fifths of them appearing once. Sequencing was preceded by expansion of antigen-specific CD4+ T cells with viral peptide pools in the ViraFEST assay. An approximately 10-day culture period preceded the isolation of CD4+ T cells. By PCR, the person was confirmed to have had SARS-CoV-2 infection between March and December 2020. The authors replaced half the medium with IL-2 medium on days 3 and 7.

The TCR comes from a human donor who had a prior SARS-CoV-2 infection. Sequenced material: CD4+ T cells from PBMCs cultured with a peptide pool, taken before COVID-19 vaccination. This rearrangement joins TRBV30 to TRBJ1-6, with D unclear. The CDR3 bases are TGTGCCTGGACAGTCACAGATAATTCACCCCTCCACTTT. This codes for CAWTVTDNSPLHF. Drawing the rest from reference TRBV30 and TRBJ1-6, the complete variable domain is SQTIHQWPATLVQPVGSPLSLECTVEGTSNPNLYWYRQAAGRGLQLLFYSVGIGQISSEVPQNLSASRPQDRQFILSSKKLLLSDSGFYLCAWTVTDNSPLHFGNGTRLTVT.